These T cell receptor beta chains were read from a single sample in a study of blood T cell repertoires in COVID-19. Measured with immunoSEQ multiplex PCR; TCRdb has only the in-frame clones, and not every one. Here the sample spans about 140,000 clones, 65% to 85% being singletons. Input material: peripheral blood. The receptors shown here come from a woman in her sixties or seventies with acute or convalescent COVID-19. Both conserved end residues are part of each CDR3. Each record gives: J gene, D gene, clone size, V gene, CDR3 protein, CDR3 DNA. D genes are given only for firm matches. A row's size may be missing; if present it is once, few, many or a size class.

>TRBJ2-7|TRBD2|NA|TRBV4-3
CASSQDSGILYEQYF
TGCGCCAGCAGCCAAGATAGCGGGATCCTCTACGAGCAGTACTTC
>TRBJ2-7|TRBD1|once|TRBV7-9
CASEETGAYEQYF
TGTGCCAGCGAGGAGACAGGGGCCTACGAGCAGTACTTC
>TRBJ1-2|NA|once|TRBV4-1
CASSQDGGGGLGGYTF
TGCGCCAGCAGCCAAGATGGCGGGGGGGGGCTCGGTGGCTACACCTTC
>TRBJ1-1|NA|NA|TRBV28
CASSLFQAAFF
TGTGCCAGCAGTTTATTCCAGGCAGCTTTCTTT
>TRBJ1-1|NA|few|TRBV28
CASSLLGSRVGNTEAFF
TGTGCCAGCAGTTTATTGGGGTCGAGGGTGGGGAACACTGAAGCTTTCTTT
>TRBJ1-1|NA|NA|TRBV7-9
CASSLGSGMNTEAFF
TGTGCCAGCAGCTTAGGCAGCGGCATGAACACTGAAGCTTTCTTT
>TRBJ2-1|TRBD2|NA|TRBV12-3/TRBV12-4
CASSGTSLDEQFF
TGTGCCAGCAGTGGGACTAGTCTCGATGAGCAGTTCTTC
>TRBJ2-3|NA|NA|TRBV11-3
CASSSAPGTQYF
TGTGCCAGCAGCTCAGCGCCGGGTACGCAGTATTTT
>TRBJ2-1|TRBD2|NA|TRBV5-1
CASSLRTSGSGEQFF
TGCGCCAGCAGCTTGCGGACTAGCGGGAGCGGGGAGCAGTTCTTC
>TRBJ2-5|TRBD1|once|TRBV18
CASSPRTGSETQYF
TGTGCCAGCTCACCTCGGACAGGGTCAGAGACCCAGTACTTC
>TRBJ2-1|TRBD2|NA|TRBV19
CAGGKREIDNEQFF
TGTGCCGGTGGAAAGCGGGAGATAGACAATGAGCAGTTCTTC
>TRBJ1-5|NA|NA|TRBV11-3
CASSLDSPGLAKPLNQPQHF
TGTGCCAGCAGCTTAGATTCTCCCGGTTTAGCTAAGCCCCTCAATCAGCCCCAGCATTTT
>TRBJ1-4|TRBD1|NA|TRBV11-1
CASSRIQGADEKLFF
TGTGCCAGCAGCAGAATACAGGGGGCAGATGAAAAACTGTTTTTT
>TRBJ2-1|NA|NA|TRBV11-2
CASSFSPGSSYNEQFF
TGTGCCAGCAGCTTCTCCCCCGGGAGCAGCTACAATGAGCAGTTCTTC
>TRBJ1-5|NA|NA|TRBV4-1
CASSQVTGSQPQHF
TGCGCCAGCAGCCAAGTTACAGGCTCCCAGCCCCAGCATTTT
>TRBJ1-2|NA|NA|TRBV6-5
CASSKTALYGYTF
TGTGCCAGCAGCAAGACAGCATTGTATGGCTACACCTTC